At least ten counts were recorded for the clone carrying this T cell receptor beta chain. Its ends do not fully match the called genes, so a read error is possible. The sample is drawn from a study of T cells in Graves' hyperthyroidism and ophthalmopathy. The CDR3 runs 18 residues. The V gene's germline CDR1 is DFQATT and CDR2 SNEGSKA (reference sequence). RNA transcripts yielded amplified TCR beta CDR3 regions. Using the HTBI primer set, a first-round RT-PCR was run on the TCR CDR3. TCRdb analysed the multiplex PCR reads with MiXCR anew, one entry per CDR3 protein. The data show a few hundred thousand distinct CDR3 sequences, roughly 15% seen once.

The sequencing input was blood. The J gene is TRBJ2-3, the V gene TRBV20-1; 9 bases match TRBD2. This clonotype originated in a woman between 40 and 50 years old with Graves' hyperthyroidism. The CDR3 DNA is TGCAGTGCGCCGCCCCTAGCGGGAACGGTTATAAGCACGGATACGCAGTATTTT. Its protein product is CSAPPLAGTVISTDTQYF.